These 22 T cell receptor beta chains came from one sample sequenced in a study of tumor-infiltrating lymphocytes in primary liver carcinoma. A constant-region primer served to make TCR beta cDNA from roughly 480 ng total RNA. Libraries for TCR beta were built through three nested multiplex PCR rounds, which together made up a slightly modified ARM-PCR procedure. The first two PCR rounds used TRBV1-TRBV30 primers with a Cbeta primer, 10 cycles each. TCRdb passed the multiplex PCR reads through MiXCR, listing each CDR3 protein once. The sample has tens of thousands of distinct CDR3 sequences; over 60% are singletons. Total RNA and DNA came together from approximately 20-30 mg of bulk tissue without cell sorting. Sequencing used liver tumor tissue from sampling region 4. The subset: tumor region T4, right-lateral pole. These receptors were taken from a man aged 40-49 years with primary liver carcinoma and hepatitis B virus infection.

CDR3 sequence: CASSVTDGAYEQYF. In nucleotides, the CDR3 is TGTGCCAGTAGCGTAACCGACGGAGCCTACGAGCAGTACTTC. The chain has TRBV11-2 and TRBJ2-7; D may be TRBD2 (5 bases). CDR3 length: 14 residues. The germline V gene encodes CDR1 SGHAT and CDR2 FQNNGV. V lost 9 bases, J lost 2 bases, and 17 bases lay in between.

As for this clonotype: Its ends do not fully match the called genes, so a read error is possible. The chain links TRBV28 to TRBJ2-7, with TRBD2 identical over 11 bases. The CDR3 is made up of 14 amino acids. Germline loops: CDR1 MDHEN, CDR2 SYDVKM. The CDR3 loop reads CARSPLAGDYEKYF. CDR3 sequence (DNA): TGTGCCAGGAGTCCACTAGCGGGAGACTACGAGAAGTACTTC.

As regards this clonotype: One end of the junction fails to match germline, which may point to a read error. The chain has TRBV29-1 and TRBJ2-3, with 14 bases identical to TRBD2. The V gene's germline CDR1 is SQVTM and CDR2 ANQGSEA. This CDR3 region has 14 residues. Here the CDR3 reads CCVEGLAGVDTQYF. In DNA form, the CDR3 reads TGTTGCGTTGAGGGACTAGCGGGAGTGGATACGCAGTATTTT.

For this clonotype: The junction does not match germline at one end; this may be a read error. The chain recombines TRBV30 with TRBJ2-7; a possible D gene is TRBD1 (5 bases). The CDR3 runs 15 residues. Germline CDR1 is GTSNPN and CDR2 is SVGIG (reference sequence). CDR3 nucleotide sequence: TGTGCCTGGAGTGTACAGGATTTAAACTCCGACGAGCAGTACTTC. Residues: CAWSVQDLNSDEQYF.

A note on this clonotype: A much larger clone sits a single nucleotide away, making a read error possible. This chain connects TRBV7-9 to TRBJ1-3; no clear D. Germline values: CDR1 SEHNR, CDR2 FQNEAQ (reference sequence). This CDR3 spans 13 amino acids. V was clipped by 4 bases and J by 3 bases, with 7 bases between them. The DNA for the CDR3 is TGTGCCAGCAGCTCCTATAATGGAAACACCATATATTTT. This codes for CASSSYNGNTIYF. Using reference TRBV7-9 and TRBJ1-3 for the parts outside the CDR3, the full variable domain is DTGVSQNPRHKITKRGQNVTFRCDPISEHNRLYWYRQTLGQGPEFLTYFQNEAQLEKSRLLSDRFSAERPKGSFSTLEIQRTEQGDSAMYLCASSSYNGNTIYFGEGSWLTVV.

The genes are TRBV29-1 and TRBJ1-2, with D possibly being TRBD1 (5 bases). Germline CDR1 reads SQVTM; CDR2 reads ANQGSEA. Between the trimmed V and J ends, which lost 4 bases and 0 bases, there was a span of 24 bases. This CDR3 has 18 amino acids. The DNA for the CDR3 is TGCAGCGTTGGGACACCAACAGAAACTCAAGTGGCTAACTATGGCTACACCTTC. Protein: CSVGTPTETQVANYGYTF.

Worth noting for this clonotype: Because the CDR3 is missing its conserved closing phenylalanine or tryptophan, this is likely a read error. The chain couples TRBV4-1 to TRBJ1-1, with D unresolved. The CDR3 runs to 13 residues. V was clipped by 3 bases and J by 0 bases, with 5 bases between them. The V gene's germline CDR1 is MGHRA and CDR2 YSYEKL. The CDR3 is CASSHSLNTEAFL. Here the CDR3 DNA reads TGCGCCAGCAGCCATTCCCTGAACACTGAAGCTTTCCTT.

With regard to this clonotype: The junction does not match germline at one end; this may be a read error. This sequence joins TRBV11-2 and TRBJ1-1, with D tentatively TRBD1 (6 bases). Germline CDR1 reads SGHAT; CDR2 reads FQNNGV. There are 13 residues in the CDR3. For the CDR3, the DNA is TGTGCCAGCAGCTTGGGGGCGAACACTGTAGCTTTCTTT. This encodes CASSLGANTVAFF.

This sequence joins TRBV29-1 and TRBJ2-6; 14 bases line up with TRBD2. The CDR3 is made up of 18 amino acids. In germline, CDR1 is SQVTM, CDR2 ANQGSEA. Trimming took 4 bases from V and 5 from J; bases not matched to a gene: 10. CDR3 sequence reads: CSVGGTSGSLSRANVLTF. CDR3 bases: TGCAGCGTTGGAGGGACTAGCGGGAGCCTCTCCAGGGCCAACGTCCTGACTTTC.

As to this clonotype: A read error is possible here, since a much larger clone lies one base away. The chain uses TRBV6-6 and TRBJ2-1; D gene ambiguous. Trimming took 5 bases from V and 8 from J, leaving 16 bases between them. CDR1 and CDR2 from the germline V gene are MNHNY and SVGAGI (reference sequence). The CDR3 is made up of 14 amino acids. The CDR3 DNA is TGTGCCAGCAGTAACCTGATCAGTGCCCATGAGCAGTTCTTC. Amino acids: CASSNLISAHEQFF.

The rearrangement uses TRBV5-1 and TRBJ2-2, with D possibly TRBD2 on 6 matching bases. V was shortened by 1 base and J by 10 bases, with 17 bases between the two germline ends. From germline, CDR1 is SGHRS and CDR2 YFSETQ. CDR3 length: 15 amino acids. The CDR3 spells CASSLISGGSVELFF. In DNA, the CDR3 is TGCGCCAGCAGCTTGATTAGCGGTGGTAGTGTGGAGCTGTTTTTT. The whole variable domain, remainder taken from reference TRBV5-1 and TRBJ2-2, is KAGVTQTPRYLIKTRGQQVTLSCSPISGHRSVSWYQQTPGQGLQFLFEYFSETQRNKGNFPGRFSGRQFSNSRSEMNVSTLELGDSALYLCASSLISGGSVELFFGEGSRLTVL.

This clonotype was seen just once. One end of the junction varies from germline; a read error may be responsible. The chain couples TRBV4-2 to TRBJ2-7, with 16 bases aligning to TRBD2. This CDR3 spans 18 amino acids. The germline V gene encodes CDR1 LGHNA and CDR2 YNFKEQ. The DNA for the CDR3 is TGTGCCAGCAGTGGAAAACCGGGACTAGCGGGAGGGCCTCACGAGCAATGCTTC. This gives the protein CASSGKPGLAGGPHEQCF.

This clonotype was seen a handful of times. The chain carries TRBV10-3 and TRBJ1-5; D is ambiguous. Germline lookup yields CDR1 ENHRY and CDR2 SYGVKD. V was cut by 1 base and J by 13 bases, with 17 bases left in between. This CDR3 spans 14 amino acids. CDR3 bases: TGTGCCATCAGTGAGTATGAGGGCGACCAGTCTCAGCATTTT. This codes for CAISEYEGDQSQHF.

A few counts support this clonotype. The chain employs TRBV20-1 and TRBJ1-5, with D unresolved. Trimming took off 1 base at V and 2 bases at J, with 12 bases between the two ends. The CDR3 is made up of 15 amino acids. Germline V gene data show CDR1 as DFQATT and CDR2 as SNEGSKA (reference sequence). CDR3 in amino acids: CSARGRGSGNQPQHF. In nucleotides, the CDR3 is TGCAGTGCTAGAGGGCGAGGGAGCGGCAATCAGCCCCAGCATTTT.

The chain employs TRBV6-6 and TRBJ2-5; D gene uncertain. The CDR3 is 12 residues long. Per germline, CDR1 MNHNY and CDR2 SVGAGI (reference sequence). Trimming took 6 bases from V and 4 from J, leaving 9 bases between them. The CDR3 DNA reads TGTGCCAGCAGCTTGACGGTAGAGACCCAGTACTTC. Protein sequence: CASSLTVETQYF.

This clonotype was seen only a few times. Being one base from a much bigger clone, this may be a read error. This CDR3 is missing its conserved last phenylalanine or tryptophan, likely due to a read error. The chain employs TRBV5-1 and TRBJ2-5; D unresolved. Germline V gives CDR1 SGHRS, CDR2 YFSETQ. The CDR3 is 13 residues long. V lost 1 base, J lost 3 bases, and 7 bases lay in between. CDR3 DNA sequence: TGCGCCAGCAGCTTGATAGGGAAAGAGACCCAGTACCTC. Translating it yields CASSLIGKETQYL.

Remarks on this clonotype: A much larger clone differs from this one at a single base, so this may be a read error. The chain uses TRBV6-5 and TRBJ1-1, with 9 bases fitting TRBD1. This CDR3 is built from 13 residues. Germline assignment: CDR1 MNHEY and CDR2 SVGAGI. Here the CDR3 reads CGTSRTGETEAFF. The CDR3 nucleotides are TGTGGCACCAGTAGGACAGGGGAAACAGAAGCTTTCTTT.

This clonotype was seen many times. This sequence joins TRBV6-2 or TRBV6-3 and TRBJ2-1; D is possibly TRBD2 (6 bases). V lost 10 bases, J lost 3 bases, and 16 bases lay in between. There are 14 residues in the CDR3. Germline V gene lookup returns CDR1 MNHEY and CDR2 SVGEGT. The CDR3 region is CATNPGTYYNEQFF. The CDR3 DNA reads as TGTGCCACAAACCCCGGGACTTACTACAATGAGCAGTTCTTC.

Comment on this clonotype: One end of the junction does not line up with germline, which may come from a read error. The chain couples TRBV29-1 to TRBJ2-7, with 8 bases lining up with TRBD1. The CDR3 extends over 14 amino acids. CDR1 SQVTM and CDR2 ANQGSEA come from the germline V gene. CDR3 in amino acids: CSVAGTGSSYEHYF. DNA of the CDR3: TGCAGCGTGGCCGGGACAGGAAGCTCCTACGAGCACTACTTC.

The chain combines TRBV4-1 with TRBJ2-1; D ambiguous. There are 15 residues in the CDR3. Germline values: CDR1 MGHRA, CDR2 YSYEKL. V dropped 6 bases and J dropped 5 bases, with 17 bases sitting between them. The CDR3 reads CASSQLGNSNNEQFF. CDR3 bases: TGCGCCAGCAGTCAGCTCGGTAACAGCAACAATGAGCAGTTCTTC.

Comments on this clonotype: A read error is possible here, since a much larger clone lies one base away. The J gene is TRBJ2-7, the V gene TRBV11-2; 13 bases align to TRBD2. Per germline, CDR1 SGHAT and CDR2 FQNNGV. The CDR3 extends over 19 amino acids. Written as DNA, the CDR3 is TGTGCCAGCAGCTTTATTACTAGCGGGAGGGCCGACCCTCCCTACGAGCAGTATTTC. Encoded protein: CASSFITSGRADPPYEQYF.

Concerning this clonotype: A junction end diverges from the germline sequence, so it may reflect a read error. The V call is TRBV6-6, the J call TRBJ1-1, with TRBD1 as a possible D gene (6 bases). The CDR3 totals 14 residues. Germline values: CDR1 MNHNY, CDR2 SVGAGI (reference sequence). CDR3 sequence: CASQITGMKTEAFF. The CDR3 DNA follows: TGTGCCAGCCAAATCACAGGGATGAAGACTGAGGCTTTCTTT.